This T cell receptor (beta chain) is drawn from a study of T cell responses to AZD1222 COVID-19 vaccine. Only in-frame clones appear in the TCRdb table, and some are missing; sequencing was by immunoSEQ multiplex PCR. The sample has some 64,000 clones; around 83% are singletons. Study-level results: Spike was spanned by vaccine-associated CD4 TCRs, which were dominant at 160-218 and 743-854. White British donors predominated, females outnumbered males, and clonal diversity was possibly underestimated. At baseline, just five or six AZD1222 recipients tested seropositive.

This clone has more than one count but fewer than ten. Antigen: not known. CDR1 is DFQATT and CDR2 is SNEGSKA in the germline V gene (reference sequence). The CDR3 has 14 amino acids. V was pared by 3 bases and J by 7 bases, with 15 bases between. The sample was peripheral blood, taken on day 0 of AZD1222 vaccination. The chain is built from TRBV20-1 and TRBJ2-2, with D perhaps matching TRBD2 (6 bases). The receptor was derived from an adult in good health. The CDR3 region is CSASEPLGGGELFF. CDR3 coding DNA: TGCAGTGCTAGTGAACCCCTCGGGGGCGGGGAGCTGTTTTTT.